A single sample is the source of the 14 T cell receptor beta chains below, sequenced in a study of shared clonotypes between healthy human individuals. Some clones are missing from TCRdb's copy, which holds only in-frame ones; the method was immunoSEQ multiplex PCR. The table shows some 2,400,000 clones, with approximately 95% occurring only once. Sequences were obtained from naive CD4+ T cells sorted from blood. Indicated subset: CD45RA+ positively selected. The origin of the receptors is a man in his late teens or twenties in good health.

V gene TRBV7-2 combines with J gene TRBJ1-6; 9 bases are shared with TRBD1. The CDR3 is made up of 17 amino acids. V dropped 6 bases and J dropped 3; count of bases not matched to a gene: 9. Looked up from germline, CDR1 is SGHTA and CDR2 is FQGNSA. CDR3 residues: CASRKWGQGLYNSPLHF. The CDR3 region has the DNA TGTGCCAGCAGAAAGTGGGGACAGGGCCTCTATAATTCACCCCTCCACTTT.

About this clone itself: Additional DNA sequences in this sample encode the identical CDR3. J is TRBJ2-5 and V is TRBV7-9; D remains unclear. Trimming removed 5 bases from V and 5 bases from J, with 9 bases in between. This CDR3 comprises 12 residues. Germline loops: CDR1 SEHNR, CDR2 FQNEAQ (reference sequence). The CDR3 loop is CASSPPGETQYF. In DNA form, the CDR3 reads TGTGCCAGCAGCCCACCCGGGGAGACCCAGTACTTC.

The V call is TRBV5-1, the J call TRBJ2-1, with 9 bases identical to TRBD2. CDR3 size: 17 residues. The germline CDR1 and CDR2 sequences are SGHRS and YFSETQ. V shed 0 bases and J 1 base; nucleotides not matched to a gene: 5. CDR3 sequence (DNA): TGCGCCAGCAGCTTGGAGGTAGCGGGGGTGTCCTACAATGAGCAGTTCTTC. As protein: CASSLEVAGVSYNEQFF.

The chain carries TRBV2 and TRBJ2-5; D is undetermined. Per the germline V gene, CDR1 is SNHLY and CDR2 is FYNNEI. The CDR3 is 12 amino acids. V was shortened by 3 bases and J by 2 bases, with 4 bases between the two germline ends. The CDR3, as DNA: TGTGCCAGCAGTGACATACAAGAGACCCAGTACTTC. Translation: CASSDIQETQYF.

The chain links TRBV5-5 to TRBJ2-7; D is uncertain. V lost 0 bases and J 2 bases, leaving 9 bases between the germline ends. The CDR3 spans 14 residues. CDR1 and CDR2 (germline): SGHKS, YYEKEE (reference sequence). CDR3 protein: CASSLEQGTYEQYF. The DNA for the CDR3 is TGTGCCAGCAGCTTGGAACAAGGAACCTACGAGCAGTACTTC.

The CDR3 nucleotides are TGTGCCAGCAGCTCGGACAGGGGGCGCACAGATACGCAGTATTTT. Amino acids: CASSSDRGRTDTQYF. The rearrangement joins TRBV11-2 to TRBJ2-3, with 11 bases aligning to TRBD1. Germline lookup yields CDR1 SGHAT and CDR2 FQNNGV. V was pared by 4 bases and J by 1 base, with 1 base of the junction left unmatched. There are 15 residues in the CDR3.

This clone was detected only once. This chain links TRBV19 with TRBJ1-5, with D possibly being TRBD1 (6 bases). The germline gives CDR1 LNHDA, CDR2 SQIVND (reference sequence). Trimming shortened V by 8 bases and J by 1 base, and 18 bases separated the two germline ends. CDR3 length: 16 amino acids. CDR3 sequence (DNA): TGTGCCAGTTGCCCTCAGGGGCCCACAAGCAATCAGCCCCAGCATTTT. Translated: CASCPQGPTSNQPQHF.

The V call is TRBV28, the J call TRBJ2-2, with a tentative D call TRBD2 (5 bases). Trimming stripped 1 base from V and 6 bases from J, with 9 bases between. This CDR3 is 14 amino acids long. Germline V gives CDR1 MDHEN, CDR2 SYDVKM. The CDR3: CASSLFGVAGELFF. The CDR3 nucleotides are TGTGCCAGCAGTTTATTCGGGGTGGCCGGGGAGCTGTTTTTT.

The chain links TRBV6-1 to TRBJ1-2; D may be TRBD1 (5 bases). With 4 bases removed from V and 4 bases from J, the gap between germline ends came to 13 bases. Germline lookup yields CDR1 MNHNS and CDR2 SASEGT. The CDR3 runs to 14 residues. The CDR3 sequence is CASSGGAWSYGYTF. In nucleotides, the CDR3 is TGTGCCAGCAGTGGTGGGGCCTGGAGCTATGGCTACACCTTC.

The chain recombines TRBV7-9 with TRBJ1-2; D is undetermined. Germline values: CDR1 SEHNR, CDR2 FQNEAQ (reference sequence). This CDR3 is built from 14 residues. The V end was cut by 7 bases, the J end by 8 bases, with 20 bases between. CDR3 protein: CASTTLVQPRGYTF. The CDR3 bases are TGTGCCAGCACCACGTTGGTGCAGCCGCGGGGCTACACCTTC.

The chain uses TRBV30 and TRBJ1-2; D remains unclear. The ends were cut back, 3 bases at V and 9 bases at J, with 23 bases in the middle. The CDR3 covers 15 residues. Germline CDR1 and CDR2: GTSNPN and SVGIG (reference sequence). CDR3 DNA sequence: TGTGCCTGGAGAGCGAGGGCAGGCCACCCATATAGCTACACCTTC. Its translation is CAWRARAGHPYSYTF.

In regard to this clone: This CDR3 is also generated by other DNA sequences in the sample. This rearrangement joins TRBV18 to TRBJ2-7; 10 bases fit TRBD1. V shed 4 bases and J 3 bases; nucleotides not matched to a gene: 0. The length of the CDR3 is 13 residues. CDR1 and CDR2 from the germline V gene are KGHSH and LQKENI. The CDR3 nucleotides are TGTGCCAGCTCACGGGACAGGGGCTACGAGCAGTACTTC. It yields the protein CASSRDRGYEQYF.

The V and J genes are TRBV25-1 and TRBJ2-2; TRBD2 matches at 9 bases. The CDR3 totals 16 residues. V lost 1 base and J lost 4; bases outside the gene matches: 4. CDR1 is MGHDK and CDR2 is SYGVNS in the germline V gene. CDR3 in amino acids: CASSEFSGSATGELFF. As DNA, the CDR3 is TGTGCCAGCAGTGAATTTAGCGGGAGCGCCACCGGGGAGCTGTTTTTT.

The chain couples TRBV28 to TRBJ1-5; weak D call: TRBD1 (6 bases). V lost 5 bases, J lost 9 bases, and 23 bases lay in between. The V gene's germline CDR1 is MDHEN and CDR2 SYDVKM. The CDR3 consists of 16 residues. The chain's CDR3 is CASSLRGRGSSPPQHF. The CDR3 DNA is TGTGCCAGCAGTCTAAGAGGGAGGGGGAGTTCACCGCCCCAGCATTTT.